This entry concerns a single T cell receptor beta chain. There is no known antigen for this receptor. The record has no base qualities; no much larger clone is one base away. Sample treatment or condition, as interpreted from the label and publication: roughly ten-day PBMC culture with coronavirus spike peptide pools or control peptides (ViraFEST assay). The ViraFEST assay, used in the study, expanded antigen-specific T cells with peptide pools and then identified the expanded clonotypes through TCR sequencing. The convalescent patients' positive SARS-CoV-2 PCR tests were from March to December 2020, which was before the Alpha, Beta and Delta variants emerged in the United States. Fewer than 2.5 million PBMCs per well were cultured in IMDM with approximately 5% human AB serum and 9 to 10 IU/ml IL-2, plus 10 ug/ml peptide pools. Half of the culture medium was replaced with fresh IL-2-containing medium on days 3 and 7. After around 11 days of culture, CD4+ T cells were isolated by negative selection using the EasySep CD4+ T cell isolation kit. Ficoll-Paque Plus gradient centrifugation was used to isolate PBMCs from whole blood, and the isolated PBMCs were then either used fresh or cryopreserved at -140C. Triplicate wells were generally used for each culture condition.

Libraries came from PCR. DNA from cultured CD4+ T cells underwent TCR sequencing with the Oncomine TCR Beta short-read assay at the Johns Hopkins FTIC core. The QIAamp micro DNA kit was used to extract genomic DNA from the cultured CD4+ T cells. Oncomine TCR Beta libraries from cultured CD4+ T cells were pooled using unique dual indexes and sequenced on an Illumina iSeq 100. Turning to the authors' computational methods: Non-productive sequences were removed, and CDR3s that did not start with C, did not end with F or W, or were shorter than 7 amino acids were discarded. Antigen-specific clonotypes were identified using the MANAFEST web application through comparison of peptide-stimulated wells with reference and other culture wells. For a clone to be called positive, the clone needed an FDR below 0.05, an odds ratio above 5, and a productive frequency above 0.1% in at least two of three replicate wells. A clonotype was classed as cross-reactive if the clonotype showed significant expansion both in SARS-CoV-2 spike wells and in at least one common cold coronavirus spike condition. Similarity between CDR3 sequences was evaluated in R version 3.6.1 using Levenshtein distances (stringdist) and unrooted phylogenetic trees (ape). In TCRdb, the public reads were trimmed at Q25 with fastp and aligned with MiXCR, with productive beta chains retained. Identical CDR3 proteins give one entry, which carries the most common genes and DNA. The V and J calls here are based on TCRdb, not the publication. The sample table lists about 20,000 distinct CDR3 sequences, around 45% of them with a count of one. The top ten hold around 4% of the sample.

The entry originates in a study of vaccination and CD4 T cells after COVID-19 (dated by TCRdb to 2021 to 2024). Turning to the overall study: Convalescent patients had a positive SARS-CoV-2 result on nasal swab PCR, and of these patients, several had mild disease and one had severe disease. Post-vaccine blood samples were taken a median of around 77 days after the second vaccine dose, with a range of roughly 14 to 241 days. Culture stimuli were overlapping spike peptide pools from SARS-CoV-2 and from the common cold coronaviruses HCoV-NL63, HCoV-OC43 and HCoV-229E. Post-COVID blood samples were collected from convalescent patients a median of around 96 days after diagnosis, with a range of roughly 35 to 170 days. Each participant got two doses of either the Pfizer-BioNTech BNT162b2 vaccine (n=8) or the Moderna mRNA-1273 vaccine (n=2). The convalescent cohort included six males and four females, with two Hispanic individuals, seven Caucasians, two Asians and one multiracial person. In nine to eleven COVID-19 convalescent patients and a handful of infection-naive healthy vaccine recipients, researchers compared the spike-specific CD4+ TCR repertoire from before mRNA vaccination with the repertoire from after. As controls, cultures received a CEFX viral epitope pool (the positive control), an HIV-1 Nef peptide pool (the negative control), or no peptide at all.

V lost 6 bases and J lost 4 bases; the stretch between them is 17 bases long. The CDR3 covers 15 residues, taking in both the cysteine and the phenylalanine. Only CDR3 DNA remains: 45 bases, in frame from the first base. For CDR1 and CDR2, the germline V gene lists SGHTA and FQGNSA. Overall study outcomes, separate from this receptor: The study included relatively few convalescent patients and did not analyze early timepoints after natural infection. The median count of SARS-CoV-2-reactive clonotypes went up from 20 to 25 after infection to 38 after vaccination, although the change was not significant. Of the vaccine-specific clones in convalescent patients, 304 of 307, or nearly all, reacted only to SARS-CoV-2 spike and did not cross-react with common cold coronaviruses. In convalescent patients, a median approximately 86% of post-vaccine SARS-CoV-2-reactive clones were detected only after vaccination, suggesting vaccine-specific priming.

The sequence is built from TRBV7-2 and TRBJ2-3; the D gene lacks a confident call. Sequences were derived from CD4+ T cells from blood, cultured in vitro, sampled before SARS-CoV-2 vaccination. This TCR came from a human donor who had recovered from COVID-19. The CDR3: CASRLYSGQSDTQYF. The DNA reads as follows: TGTGCCAGCAGACTATACTCAGGCCAATCAGATACGCAGTATTTT.